In this sample, the clone carrying this T cell receptor beta chain turned up a few times. V gave up 7 bases and J gave up 0 bases, with 7 bases separating them. Germline-derived CDR1 and CDR2 are LNHDA and SQIVND (reference sequence). The CDR3 loop spans 14 amino acids. The data derive from a study of blood T cell repertoires in COVID-19. Study background: The study drew acute and convalescent COVID-19 samples from the United States, Italy and Spain.

Here immunoSEQ multiplex PCR was the method, and the copy in TCRdb shows in-frame clones only, minus some. The table shows about 480,000 clones, with approximately 89% occurring only once. The clonotype originates from a man younger than 35 with COVID-19, enrolled during active disease. The chain employs TRBV19 and TRBJ1-6; D remains unclear. Sequencing was performed on peripheral blood. This chain's CDR3 is CASTMSSYNSPLHF. The CDR3, as DNA: TGTGCCAGTACCATGAGCTCCTATAATTCACCCCTCCACTTT.